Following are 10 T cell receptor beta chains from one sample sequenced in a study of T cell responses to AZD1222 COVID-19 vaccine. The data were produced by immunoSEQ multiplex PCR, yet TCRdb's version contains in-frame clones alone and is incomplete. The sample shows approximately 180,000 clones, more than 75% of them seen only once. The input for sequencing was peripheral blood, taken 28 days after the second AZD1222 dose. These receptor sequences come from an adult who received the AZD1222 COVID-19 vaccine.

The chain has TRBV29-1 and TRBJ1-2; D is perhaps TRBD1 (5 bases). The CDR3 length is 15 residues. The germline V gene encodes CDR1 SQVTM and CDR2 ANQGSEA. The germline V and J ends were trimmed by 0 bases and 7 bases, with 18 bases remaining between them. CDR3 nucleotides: TGCAGCGTTGAAGAGGAGGGACCCCATCGTACTGGCTACACCTTC. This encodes CSVEEEGPHRTGYTF. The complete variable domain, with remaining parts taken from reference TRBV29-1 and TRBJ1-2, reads SAVISQKPSRDICQRGTSLTIQCQVDSQVTMMFWYRQQPGQSLTLIATANQGSEATYESGFVIDKFPISRPNLTFSTLTVSNMSPEDSSIYLCSVEEEGPHRTGYTFGSGTRLTVV.

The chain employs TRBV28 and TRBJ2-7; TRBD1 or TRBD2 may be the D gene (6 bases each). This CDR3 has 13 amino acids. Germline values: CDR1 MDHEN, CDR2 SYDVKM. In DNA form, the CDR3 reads TGTGCTTATCAGCGGGCAGGGGTCTACGAGCAGTACTTC. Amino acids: CAYQRAGVYEQYF.

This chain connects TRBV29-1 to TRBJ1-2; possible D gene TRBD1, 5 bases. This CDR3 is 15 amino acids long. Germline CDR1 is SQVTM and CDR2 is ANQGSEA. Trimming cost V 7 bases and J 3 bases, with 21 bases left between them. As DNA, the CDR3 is TGCAGCGCCGCGAATCGGGACCGACGATACTATGGCTACACCTTC. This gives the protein CSAANRDRRYYGYTF.

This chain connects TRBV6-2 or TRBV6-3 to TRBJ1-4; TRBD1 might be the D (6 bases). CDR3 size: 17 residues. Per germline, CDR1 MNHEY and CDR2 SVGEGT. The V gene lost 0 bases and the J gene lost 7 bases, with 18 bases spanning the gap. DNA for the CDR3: TGTGCCAGCAGTTACTCGAACTCGGGGGCGCGGAGTGAAAAACTGTTTTTT. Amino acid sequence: CASSYSNSGARSEKLFF.

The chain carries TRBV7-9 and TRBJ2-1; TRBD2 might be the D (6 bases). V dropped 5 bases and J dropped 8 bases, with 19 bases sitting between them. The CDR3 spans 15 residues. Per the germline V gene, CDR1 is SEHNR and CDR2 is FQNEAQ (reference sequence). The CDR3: CASSGSGPRGDEQFF. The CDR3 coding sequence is TGTGCCAGCAGCGGCAGCGGGCCACGAGGGGATGAGCAGTTCTTC.

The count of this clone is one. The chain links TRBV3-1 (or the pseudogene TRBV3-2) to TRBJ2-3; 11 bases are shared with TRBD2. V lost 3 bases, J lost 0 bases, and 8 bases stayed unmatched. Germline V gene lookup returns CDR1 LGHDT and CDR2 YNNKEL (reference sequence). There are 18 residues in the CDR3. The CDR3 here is CASSQGASGRPSTDTQYF. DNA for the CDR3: TGTGCCAGCAGCCAGGGGGCTAGCGGGAGGCCAAGCACAGATACGCAGTATTTT.

The chain's CDR3 is CASSLDRQNEKLFF. The DNA of the CDR3 is TGTGCCAGCAGCTTAGACAGACAGAATGAAAAACTGTTTTTT. The gene calls are TRBV7-2 and TRBJ1-4; D is perhaps TRBD1 (5 bases). The germline V gene encodes CDR1 SGHTA and CDR2 FQGNSA. V lost 1 base, J lost 5 bases, and 8 bases lay in between. The CDR3 contains 14 residues.

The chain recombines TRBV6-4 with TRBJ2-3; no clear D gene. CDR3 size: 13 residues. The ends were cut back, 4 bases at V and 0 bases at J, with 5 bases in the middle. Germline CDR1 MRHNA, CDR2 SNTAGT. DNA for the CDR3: TGTGCCAGCAGTGCCAGTAGCACAGATACGCAGTATTTT. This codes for CASSASSTDTQYF.

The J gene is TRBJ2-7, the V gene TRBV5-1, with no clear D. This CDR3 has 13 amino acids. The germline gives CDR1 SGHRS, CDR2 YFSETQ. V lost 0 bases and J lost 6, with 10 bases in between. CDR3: CASSLATAGEQYF. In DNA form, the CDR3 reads TGCGCCAGCAGCTTGGCCACAGCCGGCGAGCAGTACTTC.

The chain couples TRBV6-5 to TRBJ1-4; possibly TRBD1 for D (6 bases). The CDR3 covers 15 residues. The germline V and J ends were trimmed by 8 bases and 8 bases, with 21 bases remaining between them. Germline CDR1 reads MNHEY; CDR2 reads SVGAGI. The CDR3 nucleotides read TGTGCCAGCGGGATGACGGGGACACTGGGCGAAAAACTGTTTTTT. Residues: CASGMTGTLGEKLFF.